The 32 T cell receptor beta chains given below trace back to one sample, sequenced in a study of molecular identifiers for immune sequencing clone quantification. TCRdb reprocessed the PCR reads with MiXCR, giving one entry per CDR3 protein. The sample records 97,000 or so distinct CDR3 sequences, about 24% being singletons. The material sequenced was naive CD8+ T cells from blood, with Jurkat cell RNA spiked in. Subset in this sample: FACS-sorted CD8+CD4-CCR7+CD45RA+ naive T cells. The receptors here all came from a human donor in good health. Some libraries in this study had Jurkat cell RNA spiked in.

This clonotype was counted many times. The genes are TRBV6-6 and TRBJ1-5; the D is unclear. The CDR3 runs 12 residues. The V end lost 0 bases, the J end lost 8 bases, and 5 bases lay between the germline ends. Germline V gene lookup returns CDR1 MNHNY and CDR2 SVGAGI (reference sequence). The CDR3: CASSYSLEPQHF. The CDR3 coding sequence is TGTGCCAGCAGTTACTCCCTTGAGCCCCAGCATTTT.

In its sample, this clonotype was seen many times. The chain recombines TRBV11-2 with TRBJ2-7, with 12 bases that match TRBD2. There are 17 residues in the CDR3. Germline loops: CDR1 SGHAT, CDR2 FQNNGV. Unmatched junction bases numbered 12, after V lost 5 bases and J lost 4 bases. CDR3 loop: CASSPRGLAGTRYEQYF. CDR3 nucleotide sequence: TGTGCCAGCAGCCCCCGCGGACTAGCGGGGACGAGGTACGAGCAGTACTTC.

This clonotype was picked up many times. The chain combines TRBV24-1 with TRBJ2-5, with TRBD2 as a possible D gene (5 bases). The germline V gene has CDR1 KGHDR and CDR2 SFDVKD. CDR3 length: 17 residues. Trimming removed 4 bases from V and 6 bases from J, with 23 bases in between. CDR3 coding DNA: TGTGCCACCAGTGACCCCCGGCATACGAGGGCTAAAAAGACCCAGTACTTC. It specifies CATSDPRHTRAKKTQYF.

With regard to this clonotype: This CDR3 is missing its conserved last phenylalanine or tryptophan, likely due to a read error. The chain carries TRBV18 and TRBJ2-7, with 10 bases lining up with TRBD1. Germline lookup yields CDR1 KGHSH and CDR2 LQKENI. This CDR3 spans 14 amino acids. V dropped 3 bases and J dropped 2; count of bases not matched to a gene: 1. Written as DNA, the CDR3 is TGTGCCAGCTCACCGGGGACAGGGGCCTACGAGCAGTACCTC. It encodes CASSPGTGAYEQYL.

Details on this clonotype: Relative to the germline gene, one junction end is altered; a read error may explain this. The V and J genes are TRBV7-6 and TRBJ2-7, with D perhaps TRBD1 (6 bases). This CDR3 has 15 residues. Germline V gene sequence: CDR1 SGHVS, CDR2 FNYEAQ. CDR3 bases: TGTGCCAGCGGCCCGGAGCAGGGGAGCTCCTGCGAGCAGTACTTC. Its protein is CASGPEQGSSCEQYF.

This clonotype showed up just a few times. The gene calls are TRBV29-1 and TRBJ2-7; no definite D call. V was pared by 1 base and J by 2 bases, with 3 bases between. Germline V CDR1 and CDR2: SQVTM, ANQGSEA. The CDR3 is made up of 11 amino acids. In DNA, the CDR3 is TGCAGCGTTGAAGGTACCTACGAGCAGTACTTC. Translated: CSVEGTYEQYF.

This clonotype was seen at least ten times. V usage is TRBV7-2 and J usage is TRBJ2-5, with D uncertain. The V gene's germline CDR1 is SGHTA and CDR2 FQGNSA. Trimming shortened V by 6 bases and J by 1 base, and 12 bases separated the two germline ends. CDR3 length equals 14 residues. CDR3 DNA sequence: TGTGCCAGCAGAACAGTTGGATCCCAAGAGACCCAGTACTTC. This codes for CASRTVGSQETQYF.

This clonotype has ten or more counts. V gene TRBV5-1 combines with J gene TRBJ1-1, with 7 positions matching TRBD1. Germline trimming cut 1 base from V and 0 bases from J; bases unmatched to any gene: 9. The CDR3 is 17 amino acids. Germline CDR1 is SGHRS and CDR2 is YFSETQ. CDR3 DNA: TGCGCCAGCAGCTTGAGTGGACAGGCGATCATGAACACTGAAGCTTTCTTT. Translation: CASSLSGQAIMNTEAFF.

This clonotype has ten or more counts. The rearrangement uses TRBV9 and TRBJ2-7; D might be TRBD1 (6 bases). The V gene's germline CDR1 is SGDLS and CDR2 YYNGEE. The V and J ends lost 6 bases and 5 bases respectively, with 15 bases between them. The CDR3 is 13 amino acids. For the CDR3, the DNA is TGTGCCAGCAACTCAGGGGTAAGCCACGAGCAGTACTTC. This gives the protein CASNSGVSHEQYF.

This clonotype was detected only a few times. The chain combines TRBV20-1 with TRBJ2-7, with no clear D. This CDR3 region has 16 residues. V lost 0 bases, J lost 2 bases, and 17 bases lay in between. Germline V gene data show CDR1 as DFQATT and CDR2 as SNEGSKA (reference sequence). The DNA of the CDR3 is TGCAGTGCTAGAGATCAAGGAGATCCAAATCCCTACGAGCAGTACTTC. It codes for CSARDQGDPNPYEQYF.

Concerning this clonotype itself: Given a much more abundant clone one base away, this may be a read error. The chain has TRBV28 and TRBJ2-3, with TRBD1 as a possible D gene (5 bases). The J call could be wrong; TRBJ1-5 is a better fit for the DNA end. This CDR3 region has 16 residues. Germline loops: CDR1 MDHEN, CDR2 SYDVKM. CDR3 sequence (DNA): TGTGCCAGCAGTTTCTCCATAGCGGGAGAGACAGATACGCAGCATTTT. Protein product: CASSFSIAGETDTQHF.

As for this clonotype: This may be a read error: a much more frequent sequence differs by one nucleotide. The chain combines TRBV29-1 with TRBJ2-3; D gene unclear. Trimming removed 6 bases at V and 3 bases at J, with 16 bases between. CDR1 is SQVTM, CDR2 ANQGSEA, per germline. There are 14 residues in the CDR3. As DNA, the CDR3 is TGCAGCGTAGATATCGTGAGTTCTACAGATACGCAGTATTTT. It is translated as CSVDIVSSTDTQYF.

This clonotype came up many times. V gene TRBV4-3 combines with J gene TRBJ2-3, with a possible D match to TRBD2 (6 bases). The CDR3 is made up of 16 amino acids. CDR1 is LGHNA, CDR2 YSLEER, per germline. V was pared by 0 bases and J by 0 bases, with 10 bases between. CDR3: CASSQDGSGSTDTQYF. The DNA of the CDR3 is TGCGCCAGCAGCCAAGATGGTAGCGGAAGCACAGATACGCAGTATTTT.

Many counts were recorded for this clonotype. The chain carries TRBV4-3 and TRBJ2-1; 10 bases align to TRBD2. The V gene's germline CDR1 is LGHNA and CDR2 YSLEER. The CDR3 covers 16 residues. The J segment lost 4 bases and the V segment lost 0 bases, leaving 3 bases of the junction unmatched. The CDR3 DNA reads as TGCGCCAGCAGCCAAGAAGGACTAGCGGTATACAATGAGCAGTTCTTC. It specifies CASSQEGLAVYNEQFF.

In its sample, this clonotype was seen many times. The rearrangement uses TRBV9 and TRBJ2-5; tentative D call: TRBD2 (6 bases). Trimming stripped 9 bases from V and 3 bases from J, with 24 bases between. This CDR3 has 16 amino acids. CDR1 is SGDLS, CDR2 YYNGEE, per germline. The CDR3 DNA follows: TGTGCCACCCAAAAAGGGCCCGGGCGGGGTGAAGAGACCCAGTACTTC. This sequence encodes CATQKGPGRGEETQYF.

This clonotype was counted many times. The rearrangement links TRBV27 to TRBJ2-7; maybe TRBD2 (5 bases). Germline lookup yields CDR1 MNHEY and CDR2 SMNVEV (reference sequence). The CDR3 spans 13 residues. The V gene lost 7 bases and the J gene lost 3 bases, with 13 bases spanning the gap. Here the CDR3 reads CASIDLGSYEQYF. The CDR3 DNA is TGTGCCAGCATAGATTTGGGGAGCTACGAGCAGTACTTC.

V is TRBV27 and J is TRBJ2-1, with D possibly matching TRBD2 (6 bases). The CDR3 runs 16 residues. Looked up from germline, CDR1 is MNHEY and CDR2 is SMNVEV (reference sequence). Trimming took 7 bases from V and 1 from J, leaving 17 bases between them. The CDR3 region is CASISASASSYNEQFF. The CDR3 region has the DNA TGTGCCAGCATCTCAGCTAGCGCCTCTTCCTACAATGAGCAGTTCTTC.

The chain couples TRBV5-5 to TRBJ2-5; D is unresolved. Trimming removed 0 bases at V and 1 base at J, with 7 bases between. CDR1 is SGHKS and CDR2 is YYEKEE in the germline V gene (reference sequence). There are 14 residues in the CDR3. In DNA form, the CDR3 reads TGTGCCAGCAGCTTGGAAGGGCTCCAAGAGACCCAGTACTTC. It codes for CASSLEGLQETQYF.

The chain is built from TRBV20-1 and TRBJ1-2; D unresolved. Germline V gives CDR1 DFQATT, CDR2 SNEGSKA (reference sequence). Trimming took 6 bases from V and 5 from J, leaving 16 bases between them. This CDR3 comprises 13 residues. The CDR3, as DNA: TGCAGTGCAACGGCGGATATCGGTTATGGCTACACCTTC. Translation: CSATADIGYGYTF.

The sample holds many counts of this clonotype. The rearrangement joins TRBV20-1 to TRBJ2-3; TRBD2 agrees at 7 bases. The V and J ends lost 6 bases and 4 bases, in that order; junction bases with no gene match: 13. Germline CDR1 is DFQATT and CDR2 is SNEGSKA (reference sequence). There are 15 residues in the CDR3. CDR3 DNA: TGCAGTGCGCCCGGGGGGTTCAGTATCGCAGATACGCAGTATTTT. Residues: CSAPGGFSIADTQYF.

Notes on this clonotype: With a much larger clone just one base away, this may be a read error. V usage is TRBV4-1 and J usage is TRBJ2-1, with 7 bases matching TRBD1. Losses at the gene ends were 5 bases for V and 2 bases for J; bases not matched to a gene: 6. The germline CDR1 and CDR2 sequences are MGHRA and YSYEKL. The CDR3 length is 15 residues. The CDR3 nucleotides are TGCGCCAGCAGCAAAGCGCAGGGGGCCTACAATGAGCAGTTCTTC. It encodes CASSKAQGAYNEQFF.

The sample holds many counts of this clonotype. The CDR3 nucleotides are TGTGCCAGCAGCCCCACGGGGAGGGACACTGAAGCTTTCTTT. Its translation: CASSPTGRDTEAFF. V and J are TRBV7-6 and TRBJ1-1; D is ambiguous. The V and J ends lost 5 bases and 3 bases respectively, with 13 bases between them. Germline V gives CDR1 SGHVS, CDR2 FNYEAQ. The CDR3 has 14 amino acids. Complete variable domain (other parts from reference TRBV7-6 and TRBJ1-1): GAGVSQSPRYKVTKRGQDVALRCDPISGHVSLYWYRQALGQGPEFLTYFNYEAQQDKSGLPNDRFSAERPEGSISTLTIQRTEQRDSAMYRCASSPTGRDTEAFFGQGTRLTVV.

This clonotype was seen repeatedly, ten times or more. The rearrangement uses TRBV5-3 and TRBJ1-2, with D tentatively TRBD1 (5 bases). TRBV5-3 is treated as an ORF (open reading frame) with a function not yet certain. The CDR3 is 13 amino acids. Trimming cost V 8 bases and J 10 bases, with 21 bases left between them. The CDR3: CASSLEGNSDYTF. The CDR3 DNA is TGTGCCAGCTCTCTCGAGGGGAACTCCGACTACACCTTC.

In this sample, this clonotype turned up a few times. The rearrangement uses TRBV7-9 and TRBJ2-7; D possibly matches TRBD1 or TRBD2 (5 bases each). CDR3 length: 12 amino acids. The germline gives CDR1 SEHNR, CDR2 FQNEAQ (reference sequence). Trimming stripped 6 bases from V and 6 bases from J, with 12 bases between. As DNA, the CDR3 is TGTGCCAGCAGTCCCACGGGGCTCGAGCAGTACTTC. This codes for CASSPTGLEQYF.

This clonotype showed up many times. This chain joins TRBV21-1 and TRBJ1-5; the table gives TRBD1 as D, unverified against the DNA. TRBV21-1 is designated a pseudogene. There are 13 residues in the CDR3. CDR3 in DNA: TGTGCCAGCAGCATGGGGGGCAATCAGCCCCAGCATTTT. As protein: CASSMGGNQPQHF.

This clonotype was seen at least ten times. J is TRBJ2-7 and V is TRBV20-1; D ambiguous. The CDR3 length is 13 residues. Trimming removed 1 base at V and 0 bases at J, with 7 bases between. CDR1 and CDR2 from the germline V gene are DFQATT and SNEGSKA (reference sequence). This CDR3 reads CSARGHLSYEQYF. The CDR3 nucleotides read TGCAGTGCTAGAGGACATCTCTCCTACGAGCAGTACTTC.

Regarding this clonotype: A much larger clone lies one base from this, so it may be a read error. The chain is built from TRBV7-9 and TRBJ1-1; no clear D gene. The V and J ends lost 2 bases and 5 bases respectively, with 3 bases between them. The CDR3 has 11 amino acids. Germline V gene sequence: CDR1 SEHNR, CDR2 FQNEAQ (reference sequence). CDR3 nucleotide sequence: TGTGCCAGCAGCTTATTAACTGAAGCTTTCTTT. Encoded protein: CASSLLTEAFF.

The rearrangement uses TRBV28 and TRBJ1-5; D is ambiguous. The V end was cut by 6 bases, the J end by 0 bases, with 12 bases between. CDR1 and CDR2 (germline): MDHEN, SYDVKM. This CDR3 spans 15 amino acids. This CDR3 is CASSLRTASNQPQHF. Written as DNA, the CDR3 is TGTGCCAGCAGCTTGAGGACGGCTAGCAATCAGCCCCAGCATTTT.

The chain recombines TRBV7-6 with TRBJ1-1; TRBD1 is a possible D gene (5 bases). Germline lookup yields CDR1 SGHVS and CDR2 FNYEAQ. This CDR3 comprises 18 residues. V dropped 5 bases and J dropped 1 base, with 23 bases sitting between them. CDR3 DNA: TGTGCCAGCAGCCGACTAAGGGTCGGGGCCTTGGGGAACACTGAAGCTTTCTTT. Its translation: CASSRLRVGALGNTEAFF.

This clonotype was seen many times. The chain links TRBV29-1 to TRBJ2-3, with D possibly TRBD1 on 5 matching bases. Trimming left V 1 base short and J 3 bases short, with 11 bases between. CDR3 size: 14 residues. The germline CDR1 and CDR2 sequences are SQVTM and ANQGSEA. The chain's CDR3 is CSVEGGRATDTQYF. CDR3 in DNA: TGCAGCGTTGAAGGGGGCAGGGCGACAGATACGCAGTATTTT.

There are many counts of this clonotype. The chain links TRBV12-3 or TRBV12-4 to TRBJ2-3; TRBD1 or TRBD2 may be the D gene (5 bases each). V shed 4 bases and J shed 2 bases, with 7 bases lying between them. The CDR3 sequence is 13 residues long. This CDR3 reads CASSWGNTDTQYF. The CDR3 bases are TGTGCCAGCAGTTGGGGGAACACAGATACGCAGTATTTT.

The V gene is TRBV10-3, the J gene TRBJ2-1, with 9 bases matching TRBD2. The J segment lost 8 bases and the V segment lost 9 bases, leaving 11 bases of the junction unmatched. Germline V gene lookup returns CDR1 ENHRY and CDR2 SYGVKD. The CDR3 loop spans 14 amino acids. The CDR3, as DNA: TGTGCCATTACAGCGGGAGGACTTGTCGATGAGCAGTTCTTC. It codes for CAITAGGLVDEQFF.